This T cell receptor (beta chain) emerged from a study of CD8+CD57+ T cells in acquired aplastic anemia. In the study overall: The mean DNA yield obtained from sorted CD4+ and CD8+ cells came to 3 to 3.5 ug. Roughly 11 million reads, on average, were obtained for CD4+ cells from healthy donors.

Note on this clonotype: Its target is unknown.

Genomic DNA served as template for TCR beta VDJ and CDR3 profiling. TCRdb re-called the reads through MiXCR, storing one row per CDR3 protein. The table includes a few hundred thousand distinct CDR3 sequences, approximately 60% detected once. The CDR3 consists of 16 residues. The germline CDR1 and CDR2 sequences are SGHNT and YENEEA. The trim removed 5 bases at V and 0 bases at J, leaving 8 bases unmatched. Overall study results and limits: Common to patients and controls were 25 to 30 CD8+ CDR3 sequences. Patient and control CD8+ Simpson's diversity was not significantly different.

The rearrangement uses TRBV11-3 and TRBJ1-2; 8 nucleotides agree with TRBD1. The receptor was derived from a human donor in good health. The sequenced sample was sorted CD4+, CD8+, or CD8+CD57+ T cells (not recorded which) from PBMCs. CDR3 sequence: CASSARQGIPNYGYTF. CDR3 nucleotide sequence: TGTGCCAGCAGCGCCCGACAGGGGATCCCTAACTATGGCTACACCTTC.